The clone carrying this T cell receptor beta chain has more than one count but fewer than ten. Antigen unknown. These data belong to a study of beta chain features in type 1 diabetes. General study points: In all four CD4+ subsets, TCRB CDR3 length was significantly, moderately reduced in type 1 diabetes.

The investigators reverse transcribed all of the isolated RNA, so they sequenced expressed TCRB transcripts. The table came from immunoSEQ multiplex PCR; TCRdb's copy has only in-frame clones and leaves some out. Among about 340,000 clones, around 9% were seen once, and the ten largest hold less than 1.2%. The sequence was obtained from a man in his thirties or forties with type 1 diabetes. Sequencing input: central memory CD4+ T cells from blood.

The CDR3: CAWSGGGGTGELFF. CDR3 nucleotide sequence: TGTGCCTGGAGTGGCGGCGGGGGCACCGGGGAGCTGTTTTTT. V and J are TRBV30 and TRBJ2-2; 7 positions match TRBD2. The CDR3 covers 14 residues. The V segment lost 1 base and the J segment 4 bases; nucleotides outside the gene matches: 3. Per the germline V gene, CDR1 is GTSNPN and CDR2 is SVGIG (reference sequence).